This paragraph reports one TCR beta chain. The sample originates from a study of blood T cell repertoires in COVID-19. Overall study context: The United States, Italy and Spain supplied acute and convalescent COVID-19 samples. Nucleic acid was either cDNA or gDNA, and it came from T cells, B-cell-depleted T cells, or PBMCs.

In germline, CDR1 is SQVTM, CDR2 ANQGSEA. V dropped 7 bases and J dropped 3; count of bases not matched to a gene: 13. The CDR3 totals 16 residues. As originally analysed: Reference gene primer amplification yielded estimated nucleated cell counts. Profiling relied on immunoSEQ multiplex PCR, and the TCRdb table lists in-frame clones only, not all of them. V and J calls and clone size are given by that table; D and trimming were obtained from the DNA. This sample has 130,000 or so clones, with 65% to 85% found just once. The source of this sequence is a woman of 80 years or more with acute or convalescent COVID-19. V is TRBV29-1 and J is TRBJ2-2; 8 bases are a match to TRBD1. Material: peripheral blood. Here the CDR3 DNA reads TGCAGCGCCGGGGGTGGACAGGGTGGGGACACCGGGGAGCTGTTTTTT. This codes for CSAGGGQGGDTGELFF.